This entry concerns a single T cell receptor (beta chain). Its matching antigen is unknown. The sample is drawn from a study of T cells in localized non-small cell lung cancer. General study points: In the blood, greater T cell density corresponded to longer overall survival. Paired adjacent lung recovered a median approximately 57 of the top 100 tumor clones. A single tumor region was sequenced, leaving heterogeneity possible.

Repertoires were generated with immunoSEQ multiplex PCR, while TCRdb's copy carries only in-frame clones and drops some. The top ten hold about 4% of the sample, which has 25,000 to 30,000 clones, 82% seen once. The receptor comes from a woman aged 35-70 years with stage I lung adenocarcinoma. Sequences were derived from peripheral blood, sampled before any cancer treatment.

As DNA, the CDR3 is TGCAGTGCTAGAGATGCTTACGAGCAGTACTTC. It encodes CSARDAYEQYF. The V gene is TRBV20-1, the J gene TRBJ2-7; D is unresolved. CDR3 length equals 11 residues. Germline V gives CDR1 DFQATT, CDR2 SNEGSKA (reference sequence). Trimming cost V 0 bases and J 4 bases, with 4 bases left between them.